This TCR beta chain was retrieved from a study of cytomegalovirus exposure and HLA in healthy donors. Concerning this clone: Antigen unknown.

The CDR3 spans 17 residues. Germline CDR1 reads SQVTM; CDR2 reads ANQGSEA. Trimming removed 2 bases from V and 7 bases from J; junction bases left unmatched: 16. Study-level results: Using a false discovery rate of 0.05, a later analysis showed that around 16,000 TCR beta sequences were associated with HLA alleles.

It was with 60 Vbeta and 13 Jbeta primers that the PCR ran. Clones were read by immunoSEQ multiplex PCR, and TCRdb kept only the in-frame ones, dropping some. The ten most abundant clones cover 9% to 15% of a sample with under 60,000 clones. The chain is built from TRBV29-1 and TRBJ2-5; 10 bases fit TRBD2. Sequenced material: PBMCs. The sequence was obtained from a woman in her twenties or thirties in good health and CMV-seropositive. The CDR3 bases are TGCAGCGTTGAAACGCTAGCGGGAGCTCTGTTTGGGGGGACCCAGTACTTC. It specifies CSVETLAGALFGGTQYF.